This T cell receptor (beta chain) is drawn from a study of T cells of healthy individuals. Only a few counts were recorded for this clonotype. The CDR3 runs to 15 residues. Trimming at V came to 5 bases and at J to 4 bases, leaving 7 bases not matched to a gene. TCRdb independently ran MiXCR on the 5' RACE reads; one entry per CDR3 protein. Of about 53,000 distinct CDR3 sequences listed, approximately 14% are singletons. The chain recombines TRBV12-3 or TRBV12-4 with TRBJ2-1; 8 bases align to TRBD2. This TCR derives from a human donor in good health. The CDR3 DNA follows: TGTGCCAGCAGTCCCACTAGCGGCTCTTACAATGAGCAGTTCTTC. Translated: CASSPTSGSYNEQFF.